This record looks at one T cell receptor (beta chain) sequence and its context. Its binding antigen is unknown. No per-base quality is available; no much larger clone lies one base away. The data are from a study of blood T cell repertoires in COVID-19 (dated by TCRdb to 2020 to 2022). General notes on the study: The collaborator samples originated in the United States, Italy and Spain and spanned the acute and convalescent phases of COVID-19. The prospective study material was composed of cDNA or gDNA derived from T cells, B-cell-depleted T cells, or PBMCs. Subjects who had been exposed to COVID-19, were actively infected with it, or had recovered from it provided the deeply sampled blood TCRbeta repertoires that made up the dataset. Samples were obtained from the ongoing ImmuneRACE study (first 160 participants) and from 1,254 subjects provided by 6 global collaborators. Sample metadata almost always included a de-identified subject ID, COVID-19 status, age in years and sex. Where available, HLA class I and class II types were taken from metadata supplied by the sample provider and were not determined by assay-based typing. The repertoires were released in a freely available public database intended as a resource for research on the immune response to SARS-CoV-2. Broad study findings and their caveats: The quantity of clinical and demographic metadata differed by source and by participant and was supplied without curation.

Participants in the prospective study were enrolled through a virtual design, were aged roughly 18 to 100 years, and lived in about 25 United States geographic areas. In the prospective study, cohorts were assigned on the basis of participant-reported clinical history obtained from a screening survey and a study questionnaire. In the prospective study, whole blood, serum and a nasopharyngeal or oropharyngeal swab were collected from each participant by mobile phlebotomists. Prospective study participants could optionally give additional blood draws and questionnaires over a roughly 2-month period. Prospective study blood samples were shipped either frozen or at room temperature before DNA extraction. The germline V gene supplies CDR1 SGHNT and CDR2 YENEEA. The CDR3 starts with the cysteine, ends with the phenylalanine, and has 13 residues. The read is trimmed to its CDR3 DNA, 39 bases read in frame from base 1. The germline ends are 9 bases apart after V is trimmed by 5 bases and J by 3 bases.

TCRbeta CDR3 regions were amplified from genomic DNA using the immunoSEQ Assay, a bias-controlled multiplex PCR. Per the source publication's procedure: Nucleated cell counts per sample were estimated from amplification of reference gene primers within the assay. Sequence reads were collapsed and filtered to measure the absolute abundance of every unique TCRbeta CDR3 rearrangement. Productive Simpson clonality was computed per sample as the square root of Simpson's diversity index over productive rearrangements. TCRdb carries this immuneACCESS record with in-frame sequences only. Its versions omit some clonotypes, under half of them owing to an unresolved V gene in the studies checked, with the rest unexplained. Clonal size and the V and J genes are those of that table, whereas D and trimming came from the DNA. This sample lists about 220,000 clones; 80% to 90% were detected once. Over 3% of the sample goes to the ten largest clones.

The receptor comes from a young woman in a cohort exposed to, infected with or recovered from COVID-19 (not recorded which). What was sequenced was PBMCs or T cells enriched from blood (not recorded which). Rearrangement joined TRBV11-3 to TRBJ2-3; no D segment can be confidently identified. The CDR3: CASSDEVTDTQYF. The DNA is as follows: TGTGCCAGCAGCGATGAGGTAACAGATACGCAGTATTTT. With all but the CDR3 taken from the reference TRBV11-3 and TRBJ2-3 genes, the full variable domain is: EAGVVQSPRYKIIEKKQPVAFWCNPISGHNTLYWYLQNLGQGPELLIRYENEEAVDDSQLPKDRFSAERLKGVDSTLKIQPAELGDSAVYLCASSDEVTDTQYFGPGTRLTVL.